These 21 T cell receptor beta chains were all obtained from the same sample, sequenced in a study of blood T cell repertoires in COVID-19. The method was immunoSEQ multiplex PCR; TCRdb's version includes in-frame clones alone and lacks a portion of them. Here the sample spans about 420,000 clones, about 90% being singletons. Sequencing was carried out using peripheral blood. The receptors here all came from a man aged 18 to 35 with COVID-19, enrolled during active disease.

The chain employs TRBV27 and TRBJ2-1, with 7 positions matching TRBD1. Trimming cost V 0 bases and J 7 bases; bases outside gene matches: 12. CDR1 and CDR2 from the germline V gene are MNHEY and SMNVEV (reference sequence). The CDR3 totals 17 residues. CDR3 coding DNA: TGTGCCAGCAGTTTATCCCGGGACAGACAAAGAGGGAATGAGCAGTTCTTC. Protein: CASSLSRDRQRGNEQFF.

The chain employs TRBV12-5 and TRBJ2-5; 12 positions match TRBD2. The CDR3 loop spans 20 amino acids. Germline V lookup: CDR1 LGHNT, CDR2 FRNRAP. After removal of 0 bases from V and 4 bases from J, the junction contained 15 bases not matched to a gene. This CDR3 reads CASGLVAPSGGAWVVETQYF. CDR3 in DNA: TGTGCTAGTGGTTTGGTAGCCCCTAGCGGGGGGGCCTGGGTGGTAGAGACCCAGTACTTC.

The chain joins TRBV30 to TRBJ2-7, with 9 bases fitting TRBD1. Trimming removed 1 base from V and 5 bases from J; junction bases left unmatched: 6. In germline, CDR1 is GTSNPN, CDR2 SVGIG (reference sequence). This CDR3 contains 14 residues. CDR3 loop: CAWSEGTGYNEQYF. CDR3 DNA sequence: TGTGCCTGGAGTGAGGGGACAGGGTATAACGAGCAGTACTTC.

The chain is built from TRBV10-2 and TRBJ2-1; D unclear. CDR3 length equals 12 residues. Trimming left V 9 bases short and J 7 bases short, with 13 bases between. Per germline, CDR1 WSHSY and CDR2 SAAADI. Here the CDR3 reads CASNSVSNEQFF. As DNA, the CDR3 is TGCGCCAGTAACAGTGTTTCAAATGAGCAGTTCTTC.

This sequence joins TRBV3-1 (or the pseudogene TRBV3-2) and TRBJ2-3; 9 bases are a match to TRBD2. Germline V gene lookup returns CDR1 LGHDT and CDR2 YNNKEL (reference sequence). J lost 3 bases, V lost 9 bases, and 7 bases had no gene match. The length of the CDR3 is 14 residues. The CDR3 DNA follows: TGTGCCAGTCAGCGGGCGGGGGGGACAGATACGCAGTATTTT. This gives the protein CASQRAGGTDTQYF.

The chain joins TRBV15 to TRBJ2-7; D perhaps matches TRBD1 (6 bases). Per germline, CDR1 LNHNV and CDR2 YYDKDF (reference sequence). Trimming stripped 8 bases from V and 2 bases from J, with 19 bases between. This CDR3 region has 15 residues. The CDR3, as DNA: TGTGCCACCGGTAAACAGGGAAAGGGTCCCTACGAGCAGTACTTC. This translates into CATGKQGKGPYEQYF.

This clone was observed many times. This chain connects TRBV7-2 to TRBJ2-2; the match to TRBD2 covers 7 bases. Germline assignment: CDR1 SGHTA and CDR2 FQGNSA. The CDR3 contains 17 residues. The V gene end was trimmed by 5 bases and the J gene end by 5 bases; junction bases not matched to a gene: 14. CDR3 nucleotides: TGTGCCAGCAGCCCACGGTTCACGGGGGGTCCGACCGGGGAGCTGTTTTTT. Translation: CASSPRFTGGPTGELFF.

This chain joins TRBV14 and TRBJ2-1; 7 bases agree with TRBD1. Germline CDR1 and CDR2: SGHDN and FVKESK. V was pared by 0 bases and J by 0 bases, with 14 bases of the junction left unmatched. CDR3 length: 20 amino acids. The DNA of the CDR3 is TGTGCCAGCAGCCAAGATTTGGGAGAGGGGGCGAGGAGCTCCTACAATGAGCAGTTCTTC. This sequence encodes CASSQDLGEGARSSYNEQFF. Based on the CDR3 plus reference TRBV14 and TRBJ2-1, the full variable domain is EAGVTQFPSHSVIEKGQTVTLRCDPISGHDNLYWYRRVMGKEIKFLLHFVKESKQDESGMPNNRFLAERTGGTYSTLKVQPAELEDSGVYFCASSQDLGEGARSSYNEQFFGPGTRLTVL.

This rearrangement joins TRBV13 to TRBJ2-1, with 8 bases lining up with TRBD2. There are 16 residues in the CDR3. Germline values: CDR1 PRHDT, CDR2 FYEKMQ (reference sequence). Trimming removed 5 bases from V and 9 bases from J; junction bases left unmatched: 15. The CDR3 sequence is CASSKRRPSGGSEQFF. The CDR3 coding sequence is TGTGCCAGCAGCAAAAGGCGGCCGAGCGGGGGATCTGAGCAGTTCTTC.

This CDR3 is CASSQDRAGGTQYF. The CDR3 DNA follows: TGTGCCAGCAGCCAGGACAGGGCCGGGGGGACCCAGTACTTC. The V gene is TRBV7-9, the J gene TRBJ2-5; 8 bases agree with TRBD1. The CDR3 extends over 14 amino acids. Germline V CDR1 and CDR2: SEHNR, FQNEAQ (reference sequence). V shed 5 bases and J 7 bases; nucleotides not matched to a gene: 9.

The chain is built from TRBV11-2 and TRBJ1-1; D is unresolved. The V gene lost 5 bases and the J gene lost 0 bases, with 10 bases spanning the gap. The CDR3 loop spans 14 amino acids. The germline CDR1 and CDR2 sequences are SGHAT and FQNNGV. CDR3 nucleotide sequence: TGTGCCAGCAGCCTAGGAGGTGTGAACACTGAAGCTTTCTTT. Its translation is CASSLGGVNTEAFF.

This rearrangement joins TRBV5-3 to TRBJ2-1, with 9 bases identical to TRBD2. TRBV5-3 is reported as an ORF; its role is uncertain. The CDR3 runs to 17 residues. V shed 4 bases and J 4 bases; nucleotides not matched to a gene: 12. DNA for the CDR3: TGTGCCAGAAGCCGCCCCAGGAGCGGGAGGTGGTACAATGAGCAGTTCTTC. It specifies CARSRPRSGRWYNEQFF.

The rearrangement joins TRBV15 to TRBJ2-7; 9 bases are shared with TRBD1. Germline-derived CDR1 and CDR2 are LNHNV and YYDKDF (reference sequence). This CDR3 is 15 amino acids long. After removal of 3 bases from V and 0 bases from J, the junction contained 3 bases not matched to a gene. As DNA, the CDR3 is TGTGCCACCAGCAGGGGACAGGGACCCTCCTACGAGCAGTACTTC. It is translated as CATSRGQGPSYEQYF.

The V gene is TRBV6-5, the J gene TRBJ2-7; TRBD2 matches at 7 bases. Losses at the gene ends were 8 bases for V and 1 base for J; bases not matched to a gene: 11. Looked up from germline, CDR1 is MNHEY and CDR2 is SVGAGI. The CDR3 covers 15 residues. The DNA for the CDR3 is TGTGCCAGCTCCTTCTTGACTAGCATATCCTACGAGCAGTACTTC. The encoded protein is CASSFLTSISYEQYF.

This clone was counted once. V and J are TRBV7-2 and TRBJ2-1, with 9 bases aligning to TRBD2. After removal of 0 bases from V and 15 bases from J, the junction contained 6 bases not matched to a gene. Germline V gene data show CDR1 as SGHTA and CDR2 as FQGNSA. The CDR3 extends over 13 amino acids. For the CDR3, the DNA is TGTGCCAGCAGCTTAGCCGTCGCGGGGGGGCCGTTCTTC. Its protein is CASSLAVAGGPFF. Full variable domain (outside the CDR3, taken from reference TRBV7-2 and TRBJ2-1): GAGVSQSPSNKVTEKGKDVELRCDPISGHTALYWYRQSLGQGLEFLIYFQGNSAPDKSGLPSDRFSAERTGGSVSTLTIQRTQQEDSAVYLCASSLAVAGGPFFGPGTRLTVL.

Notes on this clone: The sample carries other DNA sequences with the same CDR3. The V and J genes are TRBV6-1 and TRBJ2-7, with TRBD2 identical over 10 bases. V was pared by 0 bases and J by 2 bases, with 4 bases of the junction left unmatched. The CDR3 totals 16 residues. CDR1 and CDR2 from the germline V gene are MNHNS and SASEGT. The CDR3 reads CASSEAVAGGPYEQYF. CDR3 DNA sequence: TGTGCCAGCAGTGAAGCCGTAGCGGGAGGACCCTACGAGCAGTACTTC.

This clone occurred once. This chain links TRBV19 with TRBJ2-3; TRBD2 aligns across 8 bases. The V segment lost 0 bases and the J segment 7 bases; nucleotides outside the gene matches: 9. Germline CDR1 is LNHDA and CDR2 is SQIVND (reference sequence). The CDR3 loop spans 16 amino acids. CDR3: CASSIDPLAGPYTQYF. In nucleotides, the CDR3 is TGTGCCAGTAGTATAGACCCTCTAGCGGGCCCCTATACGCAGTATTTT. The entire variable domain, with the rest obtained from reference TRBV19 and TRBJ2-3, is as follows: DGGITQSPKYLFRKEGQNVTLSCEQNLNHDAMYWYRQDPGQGLRLIYYSQIVNDFQKGDIAEGYSVSREKKESFPLTVTSAQKNPTAFYLCASSIDPLAGPYTQYFGPGTRLTVL.

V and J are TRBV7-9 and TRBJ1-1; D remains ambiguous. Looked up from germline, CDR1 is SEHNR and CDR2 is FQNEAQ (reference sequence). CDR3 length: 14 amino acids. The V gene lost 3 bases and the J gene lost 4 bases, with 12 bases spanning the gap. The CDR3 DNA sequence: TGTGCCAGCAGCTTGTCACAGATGGGCACTGAAGCTTTCTTT. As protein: CASSLSQMGTEAFF.

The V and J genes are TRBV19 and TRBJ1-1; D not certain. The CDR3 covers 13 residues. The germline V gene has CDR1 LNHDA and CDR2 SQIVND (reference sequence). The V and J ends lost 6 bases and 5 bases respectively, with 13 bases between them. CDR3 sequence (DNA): TGTGCCAGTAGCCTGTTCGGAGGAACTGAAGCTTTCTTT. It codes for CASSLFGGTEAFF. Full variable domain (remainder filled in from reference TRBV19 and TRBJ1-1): DGGITQSPKYLFRKEGQNVTLSCEQNLNHDAMYWYRQDPGQGLRLIYYSQIVNDFQKGDIAEGYSVSREKKESFPLTVTSAQKNPTAFYLCASSLFGGTEAFFGQGTRLTVV.

CDR3 sequence (DNA): TGTGCCAGCAGCCAAGATACCGCCGGGGGAACAGGAGATTCACCCCTCCACTTT. It is translated as CASSQDTAGGTGDSPLHF. This rearrangement joins TRBV3-1 (or the pseudogene TRBV3-2) to TRBJ1-6; maybe TRBD1 (5 bases). The V end lost 0 bases, the J end lost 8 bases, and 20 bases lay between the germline ends. The CDR3 is made up of 18 amino acids. Germline CDR1 is LGHDT and CDR2 is YNNKEL (reference sequence).

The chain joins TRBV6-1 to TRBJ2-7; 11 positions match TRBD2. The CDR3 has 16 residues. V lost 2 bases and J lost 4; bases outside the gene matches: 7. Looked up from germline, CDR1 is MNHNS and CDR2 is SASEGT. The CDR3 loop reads CASSELAGGNGYEQYF. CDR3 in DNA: TGTGCCAGCAGTGAATTAGCGGGGGGGAATGGTTACGAGCAGTACTTC.